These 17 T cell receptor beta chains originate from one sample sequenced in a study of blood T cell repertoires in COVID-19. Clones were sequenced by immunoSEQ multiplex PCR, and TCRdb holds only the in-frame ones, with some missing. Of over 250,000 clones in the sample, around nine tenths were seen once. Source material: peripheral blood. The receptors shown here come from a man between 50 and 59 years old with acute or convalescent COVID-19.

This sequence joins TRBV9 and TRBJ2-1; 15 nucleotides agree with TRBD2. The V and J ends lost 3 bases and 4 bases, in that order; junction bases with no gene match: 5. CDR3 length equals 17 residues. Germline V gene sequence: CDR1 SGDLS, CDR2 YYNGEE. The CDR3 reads CASSGTSGGARYNEQFF. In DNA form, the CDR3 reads TGTGCCAGCAGCGGGACTAGCGGGGGGGCCCGTTACAATGAGCAGTTCTTC.

DNA for the CDR3: TGCGCCAGCGGCCCAACTAGCGGGGGCCGCGGCACCGGGGAGCTGTTTTTT. Translated: CASGPTSGGRGTGELFF. J is TRBJ2-2 and V is TRBV5-1, with 11 positions matching TRBD2. CDR1 is SGHRS and CDR2 is YFSETQ in the germline V gene. The CDR3 has 17 residues. Trimming removed 7 bases from V and 4 bases from J; junction bases left unmatched: 12. Full variable domain (outside the CDR3, taken from reference TRBV5-1 and TRBJ2-2): KAGVTQTPRYLIKTRGQQVTLSCSPISGHRSVSWYQQTPGQGLQFLFEYFSETQRNKGNFPGRFSGRQFSNSRSEMNVSTLELGDSALYLCASGPTSGGRGTGELFFGEGSRLTVL.

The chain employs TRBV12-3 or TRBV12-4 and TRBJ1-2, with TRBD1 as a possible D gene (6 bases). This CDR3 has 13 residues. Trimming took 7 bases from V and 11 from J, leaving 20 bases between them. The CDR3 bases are TGTGCCAGCACCCTCCGGTCGGGGGGCGGGTACACCTTC. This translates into CASTLRSGGGYTF.

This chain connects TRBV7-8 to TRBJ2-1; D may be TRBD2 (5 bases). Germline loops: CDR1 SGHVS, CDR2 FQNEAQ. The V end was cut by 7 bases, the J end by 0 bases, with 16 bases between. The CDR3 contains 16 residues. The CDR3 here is CASTLGEGYSYNEQFF. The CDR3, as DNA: TGTGCCAGCACCCTCGGGGAAGGCTACTCCTACAATGAGCAGTTCTTC. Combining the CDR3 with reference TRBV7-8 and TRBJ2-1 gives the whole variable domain GAGVSQSPRYKVAKRGQDVALRCDPISGHVSLFWYQQALGQGPEFLTYFQNEAQLDKSGLPSDRFFAERPEGSVSTLKIQRTQQEDSAVYLCASTLGEGYSYNEQFFGPGTRLTVL.

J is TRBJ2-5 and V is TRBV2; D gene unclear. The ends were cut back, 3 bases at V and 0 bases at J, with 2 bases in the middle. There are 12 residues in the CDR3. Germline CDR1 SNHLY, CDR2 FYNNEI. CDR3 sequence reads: CASSDYQETQYF. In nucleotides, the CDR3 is TGTGCCAGCAGTGACTACCAAGAGACCCAGTACTTC.

CDR3 loop: CSARSGVGYTF. For the CDR3, the DNA is TGCAGTGCTAGATCAGGGGTTGGCTACACCTTC. J is TRBJ1-2 and V is TRBV20-1; tentative D call: TRBD1 (6 bases). This CDR3 is 11 amino acids long. Trimming cost V 2 bases and J 7 bases, with 8 bases left between them. Germline CDR1 and CDR2: DFQATT and SNEGSKA (reference sequence).

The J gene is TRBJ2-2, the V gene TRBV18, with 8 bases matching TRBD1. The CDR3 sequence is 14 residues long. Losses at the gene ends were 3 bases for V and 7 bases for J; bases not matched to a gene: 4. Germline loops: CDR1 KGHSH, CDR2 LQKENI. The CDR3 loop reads CASSPTDRVGELFF. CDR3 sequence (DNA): TGTGCCAGCTCACCCACGGACAGGGTCGGGGAGCTGTTTTTT.

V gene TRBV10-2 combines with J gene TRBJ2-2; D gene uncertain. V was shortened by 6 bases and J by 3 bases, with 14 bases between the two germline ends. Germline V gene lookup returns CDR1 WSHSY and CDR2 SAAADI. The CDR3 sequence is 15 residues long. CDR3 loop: CASRASWFDTGELFF. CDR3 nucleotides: TGCGCCAGCAGAGCCTCTTGGTTCGACACCGGGGAGCTGTTTTTT.

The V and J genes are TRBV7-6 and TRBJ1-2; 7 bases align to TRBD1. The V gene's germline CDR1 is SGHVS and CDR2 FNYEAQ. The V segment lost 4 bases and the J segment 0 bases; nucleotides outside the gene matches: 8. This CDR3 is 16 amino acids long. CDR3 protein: CASSSGHRGSNYGYTF. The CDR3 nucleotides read TGTGCCAGCAGCTCCGGACACAGGGGATCTAACTATGGCTACACCTTC.

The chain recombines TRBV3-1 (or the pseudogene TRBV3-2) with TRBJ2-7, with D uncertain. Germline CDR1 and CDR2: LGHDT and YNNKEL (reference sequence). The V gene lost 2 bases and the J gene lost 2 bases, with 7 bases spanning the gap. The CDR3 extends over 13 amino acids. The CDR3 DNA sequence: TGTGCCAGCAGCCAACGCGGTACCTACGAGCAGTACTTC. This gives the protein CASSQRGTYEQYF.

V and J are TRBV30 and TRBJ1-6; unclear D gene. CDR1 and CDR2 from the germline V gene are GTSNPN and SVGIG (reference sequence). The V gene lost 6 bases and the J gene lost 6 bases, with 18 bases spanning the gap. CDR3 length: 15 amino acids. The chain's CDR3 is CACRSGERSNSPLHF. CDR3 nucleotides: TGTGCCTGCAGGAGTGGGGAGAGGAGTAATTCACCCCTCCACTTT. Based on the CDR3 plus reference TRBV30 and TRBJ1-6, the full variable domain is SQTIHQWPATLVQPVGSPLSLECTVEGTSNPNLYWYRQAAGRGLQLLFYSVGIGQISSEVPQNLSASRPQDRQFILSSKKLLLSDSGFYLCACRSGERSNSPLHFGNGTRLTVT.

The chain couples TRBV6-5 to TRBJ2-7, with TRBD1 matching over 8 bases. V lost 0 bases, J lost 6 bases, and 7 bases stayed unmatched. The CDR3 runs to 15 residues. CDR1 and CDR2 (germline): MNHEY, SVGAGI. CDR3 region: CASSYSRQGATEQYF. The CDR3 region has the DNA TGTGCCAGCAGTTACTCGCGGCAGGGGGCTACCGAGCAGTACTTC.

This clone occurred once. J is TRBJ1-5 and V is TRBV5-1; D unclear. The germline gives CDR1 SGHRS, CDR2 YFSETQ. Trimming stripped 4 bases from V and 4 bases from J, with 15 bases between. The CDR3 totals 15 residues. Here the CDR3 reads CASSPRAGRNQPQHF. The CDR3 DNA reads TGCGCCAGCAGCCCCAGAGCGGGCAGGAATCAGCCCCAGCATTTT.

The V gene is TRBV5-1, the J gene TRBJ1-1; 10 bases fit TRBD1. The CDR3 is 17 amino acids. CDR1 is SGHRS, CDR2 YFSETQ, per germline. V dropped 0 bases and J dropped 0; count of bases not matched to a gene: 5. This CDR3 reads CASSLGQGAYMNTEAFF. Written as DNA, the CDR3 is TGCGCCAGCAGCTTGGGACAGGGGGCTTACATGAACACTGAAGCTTTCTTT.

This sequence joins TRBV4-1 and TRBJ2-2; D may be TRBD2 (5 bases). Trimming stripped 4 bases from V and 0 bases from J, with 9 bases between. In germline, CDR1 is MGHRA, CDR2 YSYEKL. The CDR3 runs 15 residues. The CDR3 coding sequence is TGCGCCAGCAGCCCCCGGGGTTCGAACACCGGGGAGCTGTTTTTT. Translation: CASSPRGSNTGELFF.

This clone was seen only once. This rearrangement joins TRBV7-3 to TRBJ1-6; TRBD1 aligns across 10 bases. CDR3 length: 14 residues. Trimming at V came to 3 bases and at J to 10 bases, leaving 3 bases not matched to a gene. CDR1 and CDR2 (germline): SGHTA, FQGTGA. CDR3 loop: CASSFGQGESPLHF. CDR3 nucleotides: TGTGCCAGCAGCTTCGGACAGGGGGAATCACCCCTCCACTTT.

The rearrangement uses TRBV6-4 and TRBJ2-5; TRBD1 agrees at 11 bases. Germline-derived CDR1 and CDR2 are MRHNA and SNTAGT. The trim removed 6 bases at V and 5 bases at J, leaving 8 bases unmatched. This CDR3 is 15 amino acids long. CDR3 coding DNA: TGTGCCAGCAGCCCCGGGACAGGGGGACACGAGACCCAGTACTTC. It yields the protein CASSPGTGGHETQYF.